This TCR beta chain came from a study of blood T cell repertoires in COVID-19. Study-wide context: Some COVID-19 samples were acute and others convalescent; all came from the United States, Italy and Spain. T cells, B-cell-depleted T cells, or PBMCs supplied cDNA or gDNA.

Study processing details: Amplification with reference gene primers provided the estimates of nucleated cell counts. The table came from immunoSEQ multiplex PCR; TCRdb's copy has only in-frame clones and leaves some out. V and J calls and clone size are copied from that table; D and trimming were computed from the DNA. The profile shows approximately 160,000 clones, about four fifths of them singletons. Germline-derived CDR1 and CDR2 are LGHDT and YNNKEL (reference sequence). V gave up 8 bases and J gave up 14 bases, with 15 bases separating them. The CDR3 has 11 residues. This sequence was found in a man between 60 and 75 years old with active or convalescent COVID-19. The sequenced sample consisted of peripheral blood. V usage is TRBV3-1 (or the pseudogene TRBV3-2) and J usage is TRBJ2-2; tentative D call: TRBD2 (5 bases). The CDR3 loop is CASGPGNPLFF. The CDR3 DNA reads TGTGCCAGCGGACCCGGGAACCCACTGTTTTTT.